The T cell receptor (beta chain) described here comes from a study of blood T cell repertoires in COVID-19. Authors' data handling: Scientists estimated how many nucleated cells there were by amplifying reference gene primers. Repertoires were generated with immunoSEQ multiplex PCR, while TCRdb's copy carries only in-frame clones and drops some. D and trimming were read from the DNA, whereas the V and J calls and clone size are those reported in that table. Of about 210,000 clones in the sample, 83% were seen once. V was trimmed by 6 bases and J by 11 bases, leaving 19 bases between them. The germline CDR1 and CDR2 sequences are SNHLY and FYNNEI. This CDR3 is 13 amino acids long.

This chain uses TRBV2 with TRBJ1-1, with a possible D match to TRBD1 (5 bases). The clonotype comes from a woman aged 40-49 years with active or convalescent COVID-19. Sequencing used peripheral blood. CDR3 region: CASSPDQGRRAFF. Written as DNA, the CDR3 is TGTGCCAGCAGCCCAGACCAGGGCCGACGGGCTTTCTTT.